A single sample is the source of the 19 T cell receptor beta chains below, sequenced in a study of T-cell reconstitution after alpha-beta-depleted transplantation in children. As it was prepared, the TCRbeta library received unique molecular identifiers. Via MiXCR, TCRdb re-called the PCR reads, giving one row per CDR3 protein. The sample yields 500,000 to 650,000 distinct CDR3 sequences, over 9.5% seen once. The material sequenced was PBMCs, mostly from graft donor cells, taken 180 days after TCRalphabeta/CD19-depleted stem cell transplant. Source of these receptors: a female patient aged 2-10 years who had a stem cell transplant for aplastic anemia, so the T cells may come from the graft donor.

This clonotype was seen a handful of times. The chain employs TRBV4-3 and TRBJ2-7, with D unclear. V was trimmed by 0 bases and J by 0 bases, leaving 6 bases between them. Germline V gene lookup returns CDR1 LGHNA and CDR2 YSLEER. CDR3 size: 14 residues. In DNA, the CDR3 is TGCGCCAGCAGCCAAGAAATAACCTCCTACGAGCAGTACTTC. Protein sequence: CASSQEITSYEQYF.

This clonotype was counted at least ten times. The chain employs TRBV6-5 and TRBJ1-1, with D perhaps matching TRBD1 (6 bases). The germline V gene encodes CDR1 MNHEY and CDR2 SVGAGI. Trimming removed 0 bases at V and 0 bases at J, with 20 bases between. This CDR3 has 19 amino acids. This chain's CDR3 is CASSYSRSWGTHMNTEAFF. CDR3 DNA sequence: TGTGCCAGCAGTTACTCGAGGTCATGGGGGACACACATGAACACTGAAGCTTTCTTT.

Here the CDR3 reads CASSLAFGGTANTGELFF. CDR3 in DNA: TGTGCCAGCAGCTTGGCGTTTGGGGGGACGGCGAACACCGGGGAGCTGTTTTTT. The rearrangement links TRBV5-6 to TRBJ2-2; TRBD2 might be the D (6 bases). There are 18 residues in the CDR3. Trimming removed 0 bases at V and 0 bases at J, with 15 bases between. Germline V gene data show CDR1 as SGHDT and CDR2 as YYEEEE.

A few counts support this clonotype. The chain recombines TRBV6-2 or TRBV6-3 with TRBJ2-5; TRBD2 matches 7 bases. V shed 2 bases and J 2 bases; nucleotides not matched to a gene: 5. The length of the CDR3 is 15 residues. The germline V gene encodes CDR1 MNHEY and CDR2 SVGEGT. Here the CDR3 DNA reads TGTGCCAGCAGTTACGGGGGAGGGAGGCAAGAGACCCAGTACTTC. Protein product: CASSYGGGRQETQYF.

This clonotype came up a few times. The V and J genes are TRBV28 and TRBJ2-3, with no clear D. The V gene lost 4 bases and the J gene lost 11 bases, with 13 bases spanning the gap. The CDR3 totals 12 residues. Germline V gene lookup returns CDR1 MDHEN and CDR2 SYDVKM. CDR3 amino acids: CASSSPPQMQYF. DNA for the CDR3: TGTGCCAGCAGTTCACCACCTCAGATGCAGTATTTT.

V and J are TRBV20-1 and TRBJ2-7, with TRBD2 as a possible D gene (5 bases). Germline-derived CDR1 and CDR2 are DFQATT and SNEGSKA (reference sequence). This CDR3 comprises 12 residues. V was pared by 2 bases and J by 6 bases, with 11 bases between. CDR3 sequence (DNA): TGCAGTGCTAGAACTATACGGGGCGAGCAGTACGTC. It specifies CSARTIRGEQYV.

This clonotype was recorded a few times. This chain links TRBV5-1 with TRBJ2-7; no definite D call. The germline V and J ends were trimmed by 7 bases and 4 bases, with 15 bases remaining between them. Germline V gives CDR1 SGHRS, CDR2 YFSETQ. The CDR3 is 13 amino acids. The CDR3 protein is CASRVVPGYEQYV. Written as DNA, the CDR3 is TGCGCCAGCCGGGTTGTTCCCGGGTACGAGCAGTACGTC.

As for this clonotype: One junction end disagrees with the germline gene, perhaps due to a read error. The CDR3 is CASSLSLRTKNSQYF. The CDR3 DNA follows: TGTGCCAGCAGTTTATCCCTCCGCACCAAAAACAGTCAGTACTTC. The V call is TRBV28, the J call TRBJ2-4; D is uncertain. The CDR3 spans 15 residues. Germline V CDR1 and CDR2: MDHEN, SYDVKM.

The J gene is TRBJ2-7, the V gene TRBV20-1, with 12 positions matching TRBD2. The CDR3 is 14 amino acids. V lost 3 bases to trimming and J lost 6 bases; unmatched junction nucleotides: 6. Per germline, CDR1 DFQATT and CDR2 SNEGSKA (reference sequence). The CDR3: CSASGLAGGPEQYV. For the CDR3, the DNA is TGCAGTGCTAGTGGGCTAGCGGGAGGGCCCGAGCAGTACGTC.

This clonotype came up a few times. The chain combines TRBV28 with TRBJ1-1; 7 bases line up with TRBD1. This CDR3 is built from 12 residues. V shed 6 bases, J shed 12 bases, and the junction held 10 bases outside the gene matches. CDR1 is MDHEN and CDR2 is SYDVKM in the germline V gene. The CDR3 region has the DNA TGTGCCAGCAGGGCCTCAGGGGGGCTCCCTTTCTTT. Amino acids: CASRASGGLPFF.

This sequence joins TRBV24-1 and TRBJ2-7; a weak D match, TRBD1 (6 bases). Trimming removed 7 bases at V and 3 bases at J, with 18 bases between. There are 15 residues in the CDR3. Germline-derived CDR1 and CDR2 are KGHDR and SFDVKD. In DNA, the CDR3 is TGTGCCACCAGGCAGGGGACGGCCCATTACTACGAGCAGTACTTC. The encoded protein is CATRQGTAHYYEQYF.

This clonotype was seen many times. As DNA, the CDR3 is TGCGCCAGCAGCCAATCAGGGTGGGAAGAGACCCAGTACTTC. As protein: CASSQSGWEETQYF. This rearrangement joins TRBV4-3 to TRBJ2-5; D possibly corresponds to TRBD1 (5 bases). The germline V and J ends were trimmed by 2 bases and 3 bases, with 10 bases remaining between them. CDR1 LGHNA and CDR2 YSLEER come from the germline V gene. The CDR3 spans 14 residues.

V gene TRBV3-1 combines with J gene TRBJ1-2; weak D call: TRBD1 (6 bases). Germline loops: CDR1 LGHDT, CDR2 YNNKEL (reference sequence). This CDR3 spans 14 amino acids. V dropped 3 bases and J dropped 4 bases, with 12 bases sitting between them. The CDR3 DNA reads TGTGCCAGCAGCCAGCTGACAGGTTCCTATGGCTACACCTTC. Protein sequence: CASSQLTGSYGYTF.

This clonotype was counted between two and nine times. The chain links TRBV9 to TRBJ1-6; D remains unclear. The CDR3 runs to 12 residues. Germline assignment: CDR1 SGDLS and CDR2 YYNGEE. V was shortened by 3 bases and J by 11 bases, with 9 bases between the two germline ends. In DNA, the CDR3 is TGTGCCAGCAGCGCCGATCTCCCACCCCTCCACTTT. It translates to CASSADLPPLHF.

This clonotype has a handful of counts. This chain joins TRBV12-3 or TRBV12-4 and TRBJ1-1, with D unresolved. V lost 4 bases and J 1 base, leaving 10 bases between the germline ends. The CDR3 is made up of 14 amino acids. The CDR3 region is CASSSRRRNTEAFF. Here the CDR3 DNA reads TGTGCCAGCAGTTCGAGACGGAGGAACACTGAAGCTTTCTTT.

CDR3 bases: TGCGCCAGCAGCCAAGTACGCCCCTTTTTTGGACCGGGCACAGATACGCAGTATTTT. Its translation is CASSQVRPFFGPGTDTQYF. V usage is TRBV4-3 and J usage is TRBJ2-3; no definite D call. V was shortened by 1 base and J by 1 base, with 21 bases between the two germline ends. The CDR3 runs to 19 residues. Germline-derived CDR1 and CDR2 are LGHNA and YSLEER.

The sample holds a few counts of this clonotype. The rearrangement joins TRBV12-3 or TRBV12-4 to TRBJ1-1; no clear D. V dropped 4 bases and J dropped 1 base, with 19 bases sitting between them. The CDR3 covers 17 residues. The CDR3 reads CASSSGRWVSTNTEAFF. Written as DNA, the CDR3 is TGTGCCAGCAGTTCAGGCCGTTGGGTCTCCACGAACACTGAAGCTTTCTTT.

This rearrangement joins TRBV28 to TRBJ1-2; D gene uncertain. Per germline, CDR1 MDHEN and CDR2 SYDVKM. The CDR3 contains 14 residues. Trimming stripped 3 bases from V and 1 base from J, with 9 bases between. Here the CDR3 DNA reads TGTGCCAGCAGTTTTTCTGGACTTAACTATGGCTACACCTTC. This codes for CASSFSGLNYGYTF.

This clonotype came up a few times. J is TRBJ1-6 and V is TRBV2; D not resolved. V was shortened by 3 bases and J by 10 bases, with 13 bases between the two germline ends. CDR3 length: 14 residues. CDR1 and CDR2 from the germline V gene are SNHLY and FYNNEI. CDR3 DNA: TGTGCCAGCAGTGACGAGCCCCTACGGTCACCCCTCCACTTT. This encodes CASSDEPLRSPLHF.